This T cell receptor beta chain originates from a study of T cells after posttransplantation cyclophosphamide. Controls had myeloablative marrow grafts with methotrexate and calcineurin inhibitor, sampled at 1 year. Generated by immunoSEQ multiplex PCR, the TCRdb table keeps only in-frame clones and is missing some. Of more than 20,000 clones detected, 80% to 90% appear once; the ten largest clones hold about 1.8%. Findings of the study overall: Recipient CMV seropositivity and CMV reactivation strongly tracked TRB clonality. Skin or GI-infiltrating T cells shared few TRB sequences with blood. Donor-recipient repertoire similarity was low at 1-2 months, rising over year one.

A note on this clone: No antigen is known for it.

Per germline, CDR1 MNHEY and CDR2 SMNVEV (reference sequence). The CDR3 spans 17 residues. Trimming took 1 base from V and 6 from J; bases not matched to a gene: 7. This receptor was obtained from a female patient aged 30 to 45 who received an allogeneic stem cell transplant from an unrelated donor, was CMV-positive, and had acute and chronic GVHD. Some T cells may have come from the graft donor. The sample was PBMCs, taken about 360 days after allogeneic stem cell transplant with calcineurin inhibitor and methotrexate. The chain links TRBV27 to TRBJ2-3, with TRBD2 matching over 13 bases. The CDR3: CASSLWTSGGQVDTQYF. In DNA, the CDR3 is TGTGCCAGCAGTTTATGGACTAGCGGGGGCCAGGTGGATACGCAGTATTTT.